This T cell receptor beta chain was sequenced for a study of shared clonotypes between healthy human individuals. Donors were healthy HIV-negative adults without recently reported acute infections or vaccinations. A CD45RA+ naive subset and a CD45RA-negative memory subset were split from CD4+ cells. A single count supports this clone. Its antigen is as yet unknown. CDR3 length: 16 amino acids. Germline CDR1 SGHTA, CDR2 FQGNSA. J was trimmed by 7 bases and V by 5 bases; bases with no gene match: 15. Clones were sequenced by immunoSEQ multiplex PCR, and TCRdb holds only the in-frame ones, with some missing. Of some 2,500,000 clones in the sample, approximately 90% were seen once. General study results and limits: Despite large depth, rarefaction showed incomplete sorted-subset sequencing.

The receptor's source is a man aged 18 to 30 in good health. Some clones in this sample may be carry-over from other donors' samples. The sequenced sample consisted of naive CD4+ T cells from PBMCs. Documented subset: CD45RA+ positively selected. This chain joins TRBV7-2 and TRBJ2-5; 8 bases are shared with TRBD1. In DNA form, the CDR3 reads TGTGCCAGCAGCCTATCGACAGGGGTTGGGACGGGGACCCAGTACTTC. It specifies CASSLSTGVGTGTQYF.